This T cell receptor beta chain is from a study of T cell responses to AZD1222 COVID-19 vaccine. CDR1 is LNHDA and CDR2 is SQIVND in the germline V gene (reference sequence). V was pared by 4 bases and J by 6 bases, with 16 bases between. CDR3 length: 15 residues. Here immunoSEQ multiplex PCR was the method, and the copy in TCRdb shows in-frame clones only, minus some. The sample holds more than 95,000 clones; more than 70% are singletons and the top ten take 4.4%. Points from the study as a whole: Baseline serostatus was positive in only a handful of AZD1222 recipients.

On this clone: The antigen remains undetermined. This sample also contains other DNA sequences that code for the same CDR3.

The rearrangement links TRBV19 to TRBJ1-5, with D maybe TRBD1 (5 bases). The material was peripheral blood, obtained 28 days after the second AZD1222 dose. This sequence was found in an adult who received the AZD1222 COVID-19 vaccine. CDR3 region: CASSTGTGGGQPQHF. The CDR3 coding sequence is TGTGCCAGTAGTACCGGGACTGGTGGGGGTCAGCCCCAGCATTTT.